Sequencing of this T cell receptor (beta chain) was carried out in a study of T cell responses to AZD1222 COVID-19 vaccine. Points from the study as a whole: Repertoires were sampled only after the peak T cell response.

The data were produced by immunoSEQ multiplex PCR, yet TCRdb's version contains in-frame clones alone and is incomplete. This table has roughly 150,000 clones, about 90% appearing once. Germline V gives CDR1 MNHEY, CDR2 SVGEGT. The CDR3 extends over 13 amino acids. Trimming pared 4 bases from V and 2 bases from J, leaving 5 bases between. With respect to this clone: Its antigen is still unknown.

The sequencing here drew on peripheral blood, taken 28 days after the second AZD1222 dose. The chain uses TRBV6-2 or TRBV6-3 and TRBJ1-4; D ambiguous. This clonotype was sampled from an adult who received the AZD1222 COVID-19 vaccine. The CDR3 sequence: CASSSRTNEKLFF. The CDR3 region has the DNA TGTGCCAGCAGTTCAAGGACTAATGAAAAACTGTTTTTT.